This TCR beta chain was sequenced in a study of blood T cell repertoires in COVID-19. Study at large: The United States, Italy and Spain were the sources of the acute and convalescent COVID-19 samples. T cells, B-cell-depleted T cells, or PBMCs supplied cDNA or gDNA.

Per the study methods: Amplified reference gene primers provided the basis for estimating nucleated cell counts. Assay used: immunoSEQ multiplex PCR; TCRdb lists only in-frame clones, some missing. The DNA gave D and trimming, while V, J and clone size come from that table. The data show a few hundred thousand clones, roughly 90% seen once. The V end lost 5 bases, the J end lost 1 base, and 12 bases lay between the germline ends. CDR1 is MNHNY, CDR2 SVGAGI, per germline (reference sequence). CDR3 length: 15 residues. Material for sequencing was PBMCs or T cells enriched from blood (not recorded which). The chain combines TRBV6-6 with TRBJ1-5; D gene ambiguous. The TCR comes from a middle-aged woman who had recovered from COVID-19. For the CDR3, the DNA is TGTGCCAGCAGTCCCCCGGTTTGGAGCAATCAGCCCCAGCATTTT. Amino acids: CASSPPVWSNQPQHF.